Listed below are T cell receptor beta chains from one sample, sequenced in a study of T-cell memory formation after mild COVID-19. TCRdb reanalysed the 5' RACE reads using MiXCR and keeps one entry per CDR3 protein. Seen here are a few hundred thousand distinct CDR3 sequences, roughly an eighth observed once, and the top ten hold 22%. Sequences were obtained from PBMCs or a T cell subset sorted from them (not recorded which). These receptors all come from a man between 18 and 35 years old who had mild COVID-19 (a few samples of this study predate the infection). Cell type and time point are not known. CDR3s include the opening cysteine and the closing phenylalanine or tryptophan. Fields, in order: clone size, J gene, CDR3 length, D gene, V gene, CDR3 protein, CDR3 DNA. A D gene is named only where the DNA matches it firmly. Rows may omit the clone size; those that give it use once, few, many or a size class.

>.|TRBJ1-2|13|.|TRBV7-2
CASSHDSVYGYTF
TGTGCCAGCAGCCACGACAGCGTCTATGGCTACACCTTC
>.|TRBJ2-3|14|TRBD2|TRBV30
CAWSLAGRRDTQYF
TGTGCCTGGAGTTTAGCGGGCCGCCGGGATACGCAGTATTTT
>few|TRBJ2-3|11|.|TRBV19
CASSRIGAQYF
TGTGCCAGTAGTCGGATCGGGGCGCAGTATTTT
>.|TRBJ1-2|15|.|TRBV7-6
CASSLALAPTYGYTF
TGTGCCAGCAGCTTAGCGCTGGCACCAACATATGGCTACACCTTC
>few|TRBJ2-7|13|.|TRBV7-6
CASSLEAEGEQYF
TGTGCCAGCAGCTTAGAGGCGGAGGGCGAGCAGTACTTC
>.|TRBJ2-7|13|.|TRBV29-1
CSVCWAEGYEQYF
TGCAGCGTTTGTTGGGCCGAGGGGTACGAGCAGTACTTC
>.|TRBJ2-1|12|.|TRBV25-1
CASEVGDDEQFF
TGTGCCAGTGAAGTAGGGGACGATGAGCAGTTCTTC
>.|TRBJ1-2|13|.|TRBV19
CASSAWQGDGYTF
TGTGCCAGTAGTGCTTGGCAGGGAGATGGCTACACCTTC
>few|TRBJ1-2|13|TRBD1|TRBV6-2/TRBV6-3
CAIRQQGAGGYTF
TGTGCCATAAGACAACAGGGGGCTGGTGGCTACACCTTC
>.|TRBJ2-3|15|.|TRBV10-3
CAISDARGSTDTQYF
TGTGCCATCAGTGACGCCCGGGGGAGCACAGATACGCAGTATTTT
>.|TRBJ2-2|15|TRBD2|TRBV27
CAPPPSGGAIGELFF
TGTGCCCCCCCGCCTAGCGGGGGGGCTATCGGGGAGCTGTTTTTT
>.|TRBJ2-7|13|.|TRBV6-5
CASMATSSYEQYF
TGTGCCAGCATGGCCACCAGCTCCTACGAGCAGTACTTC
>.|TRBJ2-2|16|.|TRBV15
CATSRNPTANTGELFF
TGTGCCACCAGCAGGAATCCGACAGCGAACACCGGGGAGCTGTTTTTT
>.|TRBJ1-1|11|.|TRBV12-3/TRBV12-4
CASRFTAEAFF
TGTGCCAGCAGATTTACCGCTGAAGCTTTCTTT
>few|TRBJ2-5|15|TRBD2|TRBV20-1
CSAKRASSGGETQYF
TGCAGTGCTAAGCGGGCGTCTAGCGGGGGAGAGACCCAGTACTTC
>many|TRBJ2-1|14|TRBD1|TRBV2
CASSLQGVSNEQFF
TGTGCCAGCAGCCTACAGGGGGTGAGCAATGAGCAGTTCTTC
>.|TRBJ2-5|15|.|TRBV15
CATSRDSKGGETQYF
TGTGCCACCAGCAGAGATTCGAAGGGCGGAGAGACCCAGTACTTC
>.|TRBJ2-7|13|TRBD1|TRBV10-1
CASSESQGAWGYF
TGCGCCAGCAGTGAGTCCCAGGGGGCCTGGGGGTACTTC
>.|TRBJ1-5|16|.|TRBV6-5
CASSYSRGIPNQPQHF
TGTGCCAGCAGTTACTCGCGGGGGATACCTAATCAGCCCCAGCATTTT
>.|TRBJ2-1|14|TRBD2|TRBV2
CASSLAGVSDEQFF
TGTGCCAGCAGTCTAGCGGGGGTTTCGGATGAGCAGTTCTTC
>many|TRBJ2-3|15|.|TRBV4-3
CASSQDVGSSDTQYF
TGCGCCAGCAGCCAAGACGTAGGGAGCTCGGATACGCAGTATTTT
>.|TRBJ1-2|15|TRBD1|TRBV6-2/TRBV6-3
CASSHHRGESYGYTF
TGTGCCAGCAGCCACCACAGGGGCGAGAGCTATGGCTACACCTTC
>few|TRBJ2-3|15|TRBD2|TRBV12-3/TRBV12-4
CASTNGATSDNTQYF
TGTGCCAGCACGAACGGGGCGACTAGCGATAATACGCAGTATTTT
>few|TRBJ1-1|11|.|TRBV29-1
CSVDVRAEAFF
TGCAGCGTTGATGTACGGGCTGAAGCTTTCTTT
>.|TRBJ1-2|14|.|TRBV24-1
CATSDPGWGRGYTF
TGTGCCACCAGTGATCCAGGGTGGGGCCGGGGCTACACCTTC
>.|TRBJ2-5|13|.|TRBV7-2
CASSLDIRETQYF
TGTGCCAGCAGCTTAGACATCCGGGAGACCCAGTACTTC
>.|TRBJ2-1|13|TRBD1|TRBV7-9
CASSQTRGNEQFF
TGTGCCAGCAGCCAGACCAGGGGGAATGAGCAGTTCTTC
>few|TRBJ1-2|13|.|TRBV20-1
CSARFRLSSGYTF
TGCAGTGCTAGGTTCAGGCTATCTTCAGGCTACACCTTC
>.|TRBJ1-6|17|.|TRBV5-4
CASSLEGGGGNNSPLHF
TGTGCCAGCAGCCTCGAGGGTGGCGGGGGGAATAATTCACCCCTCCACTTT
>.|TRBJ1-5|14|TRBD1|TRBV7-8
CASKNRGLNQPQHF
TGTGCCAGCAAAAACAGGGGTTTGAATCAGCCCCAGCATTTT
>few|TRBJ2-1|16|TRBD2|TRBV3-1
CASSQDQAGGRNEQFF
TGTGCCAGCAGCCAAGATCAAGCGGGGGGGCGGAATGAGCAGTTCTTC
>many|TRBJ2-5|15|.|TRBV12-3/TRBV12-4
CASRKGGGQQETQYF
TGTGCCAGCAGGAAGGGGGGAGGCCAGCAAGAGACCCAGTACTTC
>.|TRBJ1-2|14|TRBD1|TRBV30
CAWRIRDRRYGYTF
TGTGCCTGGAGGATCCGGGACAGGCGGTACGGCTACACCTTC
>.|TRBJ2-7|16|TRBD1|TRBV11-2
CASSLEAVYRGYEQYF
TGTGCCAGCAGCTTAGAAGCCGTGTACAGGGGATACGAGCAGTACTTC
>few|TRBJ2-2|16|.|TRBV19
CASLDPGAGVTGELFF
TGTGCCAGTCTTGACCCGGGGGCAGGGGTCACCGGGGAGCTGTTTTTT
>few|TRBJ2-1|14|.|TRBV29-1
CSVEDRASLPEQFF
TGCAGCGTTGAAGATCGGGCTAGTCTCCCCGAGCAGTTCTTC